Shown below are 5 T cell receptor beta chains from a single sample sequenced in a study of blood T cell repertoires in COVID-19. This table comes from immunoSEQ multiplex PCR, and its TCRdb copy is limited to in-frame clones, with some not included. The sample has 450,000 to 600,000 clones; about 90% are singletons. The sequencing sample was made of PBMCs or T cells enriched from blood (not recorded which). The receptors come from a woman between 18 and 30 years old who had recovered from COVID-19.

The CDR3 spells CSVDTALAGSPGELFF. CDR3 DNA sequence: TGCAGCGTTGATACGGCCCTAGCGGGGTCCCCCGGGGAGCTGTTTTTT. This chain links TRBV29-1 with TRBJ2-2; 9 bases match TRBD2. The CDR3 length is 16 residues. The germline CDR1 and CDR2 sequences are SQVTM and ANQGSEA. Trimming removed 3 bases from V and 6 bases from J; junction bases left unmatched: 11.

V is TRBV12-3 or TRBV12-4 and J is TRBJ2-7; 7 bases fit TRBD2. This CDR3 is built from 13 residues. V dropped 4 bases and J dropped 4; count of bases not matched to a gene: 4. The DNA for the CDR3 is TGTGCCAGCAGTTGGGGGGGGTTATACGAGCAGTACTTC. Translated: CASSWGGLYEQYF.

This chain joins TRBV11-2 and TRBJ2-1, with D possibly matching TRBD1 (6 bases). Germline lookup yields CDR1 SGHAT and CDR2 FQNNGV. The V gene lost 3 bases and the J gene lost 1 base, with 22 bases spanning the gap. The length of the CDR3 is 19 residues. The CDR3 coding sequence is TGTGCCAGCAGCTTTGGGCTAGGGACCAGGGGTGGGTCCTACAATGAGCAGTTCTTC. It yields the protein CASSFGLGTRGGSYNEQFF.

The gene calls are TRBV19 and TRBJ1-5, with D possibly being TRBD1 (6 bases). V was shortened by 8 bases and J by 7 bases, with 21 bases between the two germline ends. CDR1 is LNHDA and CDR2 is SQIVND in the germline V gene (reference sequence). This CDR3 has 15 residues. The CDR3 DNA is TGTGCCAGTGAGACAACAGGGAGCTTAGGACAGCCCCAGCATTTT. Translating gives CASETTGSLGQPQHF.

The DNA for the CDR3 is TGTGCCAGCAGCTTTGACTACGGGGACATTCAGTACTTC. Translating gives CASSFDYGDIQYF. The gene calls are TRBV11-2 and TRBJ2-4; perhaps TRBD2 as D (5 bases). V shed 3 bases and J shed 8 bases, with 11 bases lying between them. The germline V gene has CDR1 SGHAT and CDR2 FQNNGV. The CDR3 is made up of 13 amino acids.